These 18 T cell receptor beta chains were sequenced from one sample in a study of technical replicates of blood from a few donors. Data came from immunoSEQ multiplex PCR; TCRdb stores just in-frame clones and leaves some out. The sample records about 70,000 clones, about 94% being singletons. The sequenced sample was T cells isolated from PBMCs. The receptors shown here come from a human donor in good health.

This clone occurred once. The J gene is TRBJ1-2, the V gene TRBV19; D may be TRBD1 (6 bases). Germline V CDR1 and CDR2: LNHDA, SQIVND (reference sequence). The CDR3 loop spans 16 amino acids. V gave up 9 bases and J gave up 4 bases, with 24 bases separating them. CDR3 in DNA: TGTGCCAGCTCTAAAGGCTCCCTGGACAGCCTCTATGGCTACACCTTC. Protein sequence: CASSKGSLDSLYGYTF.

The V gene is TRBV6-1, the J gene TRBJ2-7, with D possibly TRBD1 on 6 matching bases. CDR1 and CDR2 from the germline V gene are MNHNS and SASEGT. The V gene lost 0 bases and the J gene lost 0 bases, with 6 bases spanning the gap. This CDR3 is 14 amino acids long. For the CDR3, the DNA is TGTGCCAGCAGTGAAGCGGACAGCTCCTACGAGCAGTACTTC. Its protein product is CASSEADSSYEQYF.

The J gene is TRBJ2-7, the V gene TRBV11-2; D might be TRBD2 (5 bases). Trimming took off 5 bases at V and 7 bases at J, with 12 bases between the two ends. The CDR3 runs 12 residues. Germline V gene sequence: CDR1 SGHAT, CDR2 FQNNGV. CDR3 DNA sequence: TGTGCCAGCAGCCCTACTAGTTTAGAGCAGTACTTC. This gives the protein CASSPTSLEQYF.

The chain carries TRBV7-6 and TRBJ1-2; weak D call: TRBD1 (6 bases). This CDR3 region has 14 residues. The V gene lost 2 bases and the J gene lost 4 bases, with 11 bases spanning the gap. The germline CDR1 and CDR2 sequences are SGHVS and FNYEAQ. As DNA, the CDR3 is TGTGCCAGCAGCTTACGGGGGGCCCTCTATGGCTACACCTTC. It is translated as CASSLRGALYGYTF. Combining the CDR3 with reference TRBV7-6 and TRBJ1-2 gives the whole variable domain GAGVSQSPRYKVTKRGQDVALRCDPISGHVSLYWYRQALGQGPEFLTYFNYEAQQDKSGLPNDRFSAERPEGSISTLTIQRTEQRDSAMYRCASSLRGALYGYTFGSGTRLTVV.

This chain connects TRBV5-1 to TRBJ2-5, with 7 bases that match TRBD1. In germline, CDR1 is SGHRS, CDR2 YFSETQ. J gave up 5 bases and V 0 bases, and 7 bases lay outside the gene matches. The CDR3 is 15 residues long. This CDR3 is CASSLEGAGYETQYF. CDR3 nucleotide sequence: TGCGCCAGCAGCTTGGAGGGGGCTGGTTACGAGACCCAGTACTTC.

This clone was observed a handful of times. The V and J genes are TRBV28 and TRBJ2-5; a weak D match, TRBD2 (6 bases). Germline CDR1 MDHEN, CDR2 SYDVKM. CDR3 length equals 14 residues. Trimming cost V 5 bases and J 2 bases, with 12 bases left between them. In nucleotides, the CDR3 is TGTGCCAGCAGTCGGGGACTGACACAAGAGACCCAGTACTTC. It encodes CASSRGLTQETQYF.

This rearrangement joins TRBV28 to TRBJ2-1, with 8 bases fitting TRBD2. There are 14 residues in the CDR3. The germline gives CDR1 MDHEN, CDR2 SYDVKM. With V trimmed by 2 bases and J by 9 bases, 6 bases remained unmatched. The CDR3 region has the DNA TGTGCCAGCAGTTTAGGCGGGAGGAGAAGTGAGCAGTTCTTC. Encoded protein: CASSLGGRRSEQFF.

This chain connects TRBV6-4 to TRBJ2-3; 7 bases align to TRBD1. The germline CDR1 and CDR2 sequences are MRHNA and SNTAGT. CDR3 length: 14 residues. After removal of 5 bases from V and 2 bases from J, the junction contained 4 bases not matched to a gene. CDR3 sequence reads: CASSLQGFTDTQYF. In DNA form, the CDR3 reads TGTGCCAGCAGTCTACAGGGGTTCACAGATACGCAGTATTTT.

V usage is TRBV28 and J usage is TRBJ1-1; tentatively, D is TRBD1 (5 bases). V shed 4 bases and J shed 7 bases, with 7 bases lying between them. The CDR3 is 11 amino acids. Germline V CDR1 and CDR2: MDHEN, SYDVKM. DNA for the CDR3: TGTGCCAGCAGTTGGCAGGGTGAAGCTTTCTTT. It specifies CASSWQGEAFF.

This CDR3 reads CASSLGRKVYGYTF. CDR3 nucleotide sequence: TGTGCCAGCAGTTTGGGCCGGAAGGTCTATGGCTACACCTTC. The genes are TRBV28 and TRBJ1-2; D is unclear. V was pared by 3 bases and J by 4 bases, with 12 bases between. Germline loops: CDR1 MDHEN, CDR2 SYDVKM. The CDR3 is made up of 14 amino acids.

This rearrangement joins TRBV19 to TRBJ2-2; D is uncertain. The CDR3 extends over 13 amino acids. Germline lookup yields CDR1 LNHDA and CDR2 SQIVND (reference sequence). V was pared by 5 bases and J by 1 base, with 5 bases between. CDR3: CASSSKNTGELFF. The CDR3 nucleotides read TGTGCCAGTAGTTCAAAGAACACCGGGGAGCTGTTTTTT.

The gene calls are TRBV7-2 and TRBJ2-7; TRBD2 aligns across 7 bases. The CDR3 is 12 residues long. Germline V gene lookup returns CDR1 SGHTA and CDR2 FQGNSA. J gave up 6 bases and V 5 bases, and 4 bases lay outside the gene matches. The CDR3 sequence is CASSPGRGEQYF. CDR3 in DNA: TGTGCCAGCAGCCCTGGGAGGGGCGAGCAGTACTTC.

CDR3 DNA: TGTGCCAGCAGTCCGCCGGACAGGGTCCACGAGCAGTACTTC. Translated, it gives CASSPPDRVHEQYF. This chain uses TRBV27 with TRBJ2-7; 8 nucleotides agree with TRBD1. With 5 bases clipped from V and 5 bases from J, the junction kept 8 bases outside the gene matches. The CDR3 spans 14 residues. Germline V lookup: CDR1 MNHEY, CDR2 SMNVEV (reference sequence).

This chain links TRBV28 with TRBJ2-1, with 10 bases identical to TRBD1. The CDR3 is 14 residues long. V lost 6 bases, J lost 5 bases, and 4 bases stayed unmatched. Germline CDR1 reads MDHEN; CDR2 reads SYDVKM. CDR3 in DNA: TGTGCCAGCAGCCTGGGACAGGGGCACAATGAGCAGTTCTTC. It yields the protein CASSLGQGHNEQFF.

This chain uses TRBV27 with TRBJ1-5; no definite D call. Germline CDR1 is MNHEY and CDR2 is SMNVEV (reference sequence). V lost 4 bases, J lost 0 bases, and 7 bases lay in between. The CDR3 length is 14 residues. CDR3 loop: CASSSRGSNQPQHF. Here the CDR3 DNA reads TGTGCCAGCAGTTCACGAGGTAGCAATCAGCCCCAGCATTTT.

The chain carries TRBV4-1 and TRBJ2-5; D possibly corresponds to TRBD1 (6 bases). The CDR3 length is 14 residues. The germline V gene has CDR1 MGHRA and CDR2 YSYEKL. Trimming removed 3 bases at V and 3 bases at J, with 11 bases between. The chain's CDR3 is CASSQINREETQYF. The CDR3 DNA follows: TGCGCCAGCAGCCAGATTAACAGGGAAGAGACCCAGTACTTC.

This chain joins TRBV11-2 and TRBJ1-2, with 7 bases lining up with TRBD1. The CDR3 spans 14 residues. The germline V gene encodes CDR1 SGHAT and CDR2 FQNNGV. V was clipped by 5 bases and J by 4 bases; unmatched bases: 7. The CDR3 DNA sequence: TGTGCCAGCAGCCCGGGGACAGCGGGCTATGGCTACACCTTC. Protein: CASSPGTAGYGYTF.

The rearrangement uses TRBV4-1 and TRBJ2-3; D perhaps matches TRBD2 (5 bases). This CDR3 is 15 amino acids long. CDR1 is MGHRA, CDR2 YSYEKL, per germline. V was pared by 1 base and J by 2 bases, with 10 bases between. This CDR3 reads CASSQVGLYTDTQYF. DNA for the CDR3: TGCGCCAGCAGCCAAGTAGGACTTTACACAGATACGCAGTATTTT.